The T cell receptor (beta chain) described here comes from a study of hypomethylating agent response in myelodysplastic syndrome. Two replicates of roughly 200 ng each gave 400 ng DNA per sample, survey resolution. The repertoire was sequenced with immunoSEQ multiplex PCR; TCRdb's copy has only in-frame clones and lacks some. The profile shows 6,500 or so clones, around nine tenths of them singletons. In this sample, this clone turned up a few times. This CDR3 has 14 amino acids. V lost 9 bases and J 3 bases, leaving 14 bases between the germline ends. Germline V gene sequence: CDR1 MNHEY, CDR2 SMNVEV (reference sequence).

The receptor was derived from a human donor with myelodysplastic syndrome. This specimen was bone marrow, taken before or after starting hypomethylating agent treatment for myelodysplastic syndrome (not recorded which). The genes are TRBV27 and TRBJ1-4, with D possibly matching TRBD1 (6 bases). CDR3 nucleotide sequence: TGTGCCAGTTCCCTCAGGGGCTCTAATGAAAAACTGTTTTTT. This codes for CASSLRGSNEKLFF.